Shown below are 13 T cell receptor beta chains from a single sample sequenced in a study of blood T cell repertoires in COVID-19 (TCRdb year 2020). The library was prepared using the immunoSEQ multiplex PCR assay. The immuneACCESS repertoire file appears here via TCRdb, limited to in-frame rearrangements. These files lack a portion of the clones; in checked studies, under half of the deficit traces to unresolved V genes, and the cause of the others is not known. The sample table contains around 200,000 clones; only one count was recorded for 80% to 90% of them. The ten largest clones capture 2.2% of the sample. Source material: peripheral blood. These receptors all come from a woman aged 45-59 years with acute or convalescent COVID-19.

The genes are TRBV6-2 or TRBV6-3 and TRBJ1-3; D remains ambiguous. This CDR3 has 14 residues. Trimming removed 2 bases from V and 2 bases from J, with 7 bases in between. The germline gives CDR1 MNHEY, CDR2 SVGEGT. This chain's CDR3 is CASSYLRTGNTIYF. The DNA of the CDR3 is TGTGCCAGCAGTTACCTCAGAACTGGAAACACCATATATTTT.

The chain recombines TRBV5-6 with TRBJ2-7; D is unclear. Trimming stripped 5 bases from V and 3 bases from J, with 15 bases between. The CDR3 sequence is 14 residues long. Germline loops: CDR1 SGHDT, CDR2 YYEEEE. CDR3 nucleotides: TGTGCCAGCAGATTTGACGCGTCAGGCTACGAGCAGTACTTC. It codes for CASRFDASGYEQYF.

The chain combines TRBV25-1 with TRBJ1-2; the match to TRBD1 covers 10 bases. The CDR3 is 16 residues long. CDR1 and CDR2 (germline): MGHDK, SYGVNS. With 3 bases clipped from V and 4 bases from J, the junction kept 8 bases outside the gene matches. CDR3 coding DNA: TGTGCCAGCAGTGACAGAAGACAGGGGGCGCGCTATGGCTACACCTTC. Encoded protein: CASSDRRQGARYGYTF.

V gene TRBV29-1 combines with J gene TRBJ1-4; no clear D. Germline CDR1 and CDR2: SQVTM and ANQGSEA. CDR3 size: 14 residues. The germline V and J ends were trimmed by 4 bases and 4 bases, with 13 bases remaining between them. CDR3 sequence: CSVGTASGNEKLFF. CDR3 bases: TGCAGCGTTGGGACTGCCTCTGGTAATGAAAAACTGTTTTTT.

CDR3 DNA: TGTGCCAGCAGCCAAAGACAGGGTAATCAGCCCCAGCATTTT. Translation: CASSQRQGNQPQHF. The chain employs TRBV13 and TRBJ1-5; 7 bases agree with TRBD1. The CDR3 is made up of 14 amino acids. Germline V gene lookup returns CDR1 PRHDT and CDR2 FYEKMQ (reference sequence). The V segment lost 5 bases and the J segment 4 bases; nucleotides outside the gene matches: 5.

This chain connects TRBV27 to TRBJ1-5; 10 nucleotides match TRBD1. CDR3 length: 14 residues. V shed 4 bases and J 7 bases; nucleotides not matched to a gene: 4. Germline values: CDR1 MNHEY, CDR2 SMNVEV (reference sequence). The CDR3 spells CASSSTGGRQPQHF. CDR3 nucleotide sequence: TGTGCCAGCAGTTCGACAGGGGGCAGGCAGCCCCAGCATTTT.

The V gene is TRBV30, the J gene TRBJ2-7, with TRBD2 matching over 7 bases. This CDR3 spans 14 amino acids. The germline V gene encodes CDR1 GTSNPN and CDR2 SVGIG (reference sequence). The V segment lost 5 bases and the J segment 1 base; nucleotides outside the gene matches: 8. Here the CDR3 DNA reads TGTGCCTGGCATTCGGCTAGCGGTTCCTACGAGCAGTACTTC. As protein: CAWHSASGSYEQYF.

This chain uses TRBV6-5 with TRBJ1-2; D ambiguous. This CDR3 has 14 amino acids. The germline gives CDR1 MNHEY, CDR2 SVGAGI. V lost 2 bases, J lost 3 bases, and 10 bases lay in between. CDR3 nucleotides: TGTGCCAGCAGTTACGCTCCACAGTACTATGGCTACACCTTC. This sequence encodes CASSYAPQYYGYTF.

Remarks on this clone: Distinct nucleotide sequences in the sample also encode this CDR3. The rearrangement joins TRBV7-2 to TRBJ2-4, with D uncertain. The CDR3 spans 14 residues. V lost 3 bases and J lost 0, with 6 bases in between. Germline V gene data show CDR1 as SGHTA and CDR2 as FQGNSA. CDR3 residues: CASSLVLAKNIQYF. As DNA, the CDR3 is TGTGCCAGCAGCTTGGTACTAGCCAAAAACATTCAGTACTTC.

The chain recombines TRBV11-3 with TRBJ2-5; D unclear. Germline CDR1 reads SGHNT; CDR2 reads YENEEA. V lost 2 bases and J lost 5, with 9 bases in between. CDR3 length: 13 amino acids. The CDR3, as DNA: TGTGCCAGCAGCTTACAGGCCTCGGAGACCCAGTACTTC. Protein product: CASSLQASETQYF.

The V gene is TRBV6-2 or TRBV6-3, the J gene TRBJ1-2; 9 nucleotides match TRBD1. Germline lookup yields CDR1 MNHEY and CDR2 SVGEGT. V dropped 6 bases and J dropped 3; count of bases not matched to a gene: 8. The CDR3 consists of 15 residues. This CDR3 is CASSLGQGSYYGYTF. DNA of the CDR3: TGTGCCAGCAGCCTGGGACAGGGTTCCTACTATGGCTACACCTTC.

V and J are TRBV2 and TRBJ1-5, with D perhaps TRBD1 (5 bases). Germline CDR1 reads SNHLY; CDR2 reads FYNNEI. Trimming stripped 2 bases from V and 0 bases from J, with 8 bases between. This CDR3 has 15 amino acids. In nucleotides, the CDR3 is TGTGCCAGCAGTGAAACAGGCGATAGCAATCAGCCCCAGCATTTT. Translated: CASSETGDSNQPQHF. Based on the CDR3 plus reference TRBV2 and TRBJ1-5, the full variable domain is EPEVTQTPSHQVTQMGQEVILRCVPISNHLYFYWYRQILGQKVEFLVSFYNNEISEKSEIFDDQFSVERPDGSNFTLKIRSTKLEDSAMYFCASSETGDSNQPQHFGDGTRLSIL.

The chain combines TRBV6-6 with TRBJ1-5; 10 nucleotides line up with TRBD1. V lost 7 bases and J lost 1; bases outside the gene matches: 4. The CDR3 consists of 15 residues. CDR1 is MNHNY and CDR2 is SVGAGI in the germline V gene (reference sequence). This CDR3 reads CASNPGQGSNQPQHF. The DNA for the CDR3 is TGTGCCAGCAACCCGGGACAGGGGAGCAATCAGCCCCAGCATTTT.